This T cell receptor (beta chain) stems from a study of CD8 T cells in Susac syndrome. To note about this clonotype: Its antigen is currently unknown.

V gave up 3 bases and J gave up 8 bases, with 8 bases separating them. CDR1 and CDR2 from the germline V gene are SGHAT and FQNNGV. The CDR3 is 12 amino acids. Sequencing of TCR beta was carried out in blood CD8+ and CD4+ T cells. In contrast to the negatively isolated CD8+ and CD4+ T cells, TEMRA cells were FACS-enriched. An amount of RNA that ranged from roughly 0.45 to 1 ug was reverse transcribed with random hexamers. The TCR beta CDR3 was amplified by immunoSEQ multiplex PCR across 54 Vbeta, 13 Jbeta. TCRdb reanalysed the immunoSEQ multiplex PCR reads using MiXCR and keeps one entry per CDR3 protein. The sample contains hundreds of thousands of distinct CDR3 sequences, around 85% of which appear only once. Study-wide points: The study recognized that its TCR sequencing and HLA analysis covered a relatively small number of individuals.

This TCR was sampled from a human donor with multiple sclerosis. The specimen sequenced was CD8+ T cells from PBMCs. This rearrangement joins TRBV11-2 to TRBJ2-1, with unresolved D. The CDR3 reads CASSFPGDEQFF. CDR3 nucleotide sequence: TGTGCCAGCAGCTTCCCTGGGGATGAGCAGTTCTTC.